Listed below are T cell receptor beta chains from one sample, sequenced in a study of T-cell memory formation after mild COVID-19. One entry per CDR3 protein results from TCRdb running MiXCR on the 5' RACE reads. The data show around 300,000 distinct CDR3 sequences, roughly 13% seen once. The material sequenced was PBMCs or a T cell subset sorted from them (not recorded which). These receptors came from a young man who had mild COVID-19 (a few samples of this study predate the infection). Cell type and time point are not known. Both conserved end residues are part of each CDR3. D genes are given only for firm matches. Expanded clones get a size class; other rows say once, few or many, or leave the size out.

J gene: TRBJ1-5; clone size: many; D gene: NA; V gene: TRBV12-3/TRBV12-4; CDR3 DNA: TGTGCCAGCAGCCCTGTGGGGGCCCAGCCCCAGCATTTT; CDR3 protein: CASSPVGAQPQHF
J gene: TRBJ1-1; clone size: NA; D gene: TRBD1; V gene: TRBV7-6; CDR3 DNA: TGTGCCAGCAGCTTAGGGGGACAGGTTGCATCCACTGAAGCTTTCTTT; CDR3 protein: CASSLGGQVASTEAFF
J gene: TRBJ2-2; clone size: NA; D gene: NA; V gene: TRBV12-3/TRBV12-4; CDR3 DNA: TGTGCCAGCAGGCTTCAAGGGGGGTATACCGGGGAGCTGTTTTTT; CDR3 protein: CASRLQGGYTGELFF
J gene: TRBJ2-5; clone size: few; D gene: NA; V gene: TRBV24-1; CDR3 DNA: TGTGCCACCAGTGATCGGGTGCAGACCCAGTACTTC; CDR3 protein: CATSDRVQTQYF
J gene: TRBJ1-1; clone size: few; D gene: TRBD1; V gene: TRBV6-2/TRBV6-3; CDR3 DNA: TGTGCCAGCAGGACAGGGGGGCACACTGAAGCTTTCTTT; CDR3 protein: CASRTGGHTEAFF
J gene: TRBJ1-6; clone size: few; D gene: NA; V gene: TRBV18; CDR3 DNA: TGTGCCAGCTCCCCAATGGGAGGGGCGAATTCACCCCTCCACTTT; CDR3 protein: CASSPMGGANSPLHF
J gene: TRBJ1-5; clone size: NA; D gene: TRBD1; V gene: TRBV5-1; CDR3 DNA: TGCGCCAGCAGTCCCGGGACAGGGGGCTTGGAGCCCCAGCATTTT; CDR3 protein: CASSPGTGGLEPQHF
J gene: TRBJ1-5; clone size: few; D gene: NA; V gene: TRBV27; CDR3 DNA: TGTGCCAGCAGTTTCAATTGGGGCGGCGATCAGCCCCAGCATTTT; CDR3 protein: CASSFNWGGDQPQHF
J gene: TRBJ1-4; clone size: few; D gene: TRBD1; V gene: TRBV25-1; CDR3 DNA: TGTGCCAGCAGTGGGACAGGGGGCGCGGGGGAAAAACTGTTTTTT; CDR3 protein: CASSGTGGAGEKLFF
J gene: TRBJ2-5; clone size: NA; D gene: TRBD2; V gene: TRBV2; CDR3 DNA: TGTGCCAGGACTAGCGGGGAAGAGACCCAGTACTTC; CDR3 protein: CARTSGEETQYF
J gene: TRBJ2-7; clone size: NA; D gene: TRBD1; V gene: TRBV4-1; CDR3 DNA: TGCGCCAGCAGCCAGGTTGACCGGGACAGCTCCTACGAGCAGTACTTC; CDR3 protein: CASSQVDRDSSYEQYF
J gene: TRBJ2-5; clone size: NA; D gene: NA; V gene: TRBV18; CDR3 DNA: TGTGCCAGCTCACGCGGACAGCCCCCGGAGACCCAGTACTTC; CDR3 protein: CASSRGQPPETQYF
J gene: TRBJ2-1; clone size: NA; D gene: NA; V gene: TRBV5-1; CDR3 DNA: TGCGCCAGCAGCTCCCGGGGCCGCCTCTCTGAGTTCTTC; CDR3 protein: CASSSRGRLSEFF
J gene: TRBJ2-7; clone size: few; D gene: NA; V gene: TRBV4-1; CDR3 DNA: TGCGCCAGCAGCCAAGATACCCCGAGGGCGGTATCCTACGAGCAGTACTTC; CDR3 protein: CASSQDTPRAVSYEQYF
J gene: TRBJ1-1; clone size: NA; D gene: NA; V gene: TRBV10-1; CDR3 DNA: TGCGCCAGCAGTGAGTCGATGCCGAACACTGAAGCTTTCTTT; CDR3 protein: CASSESMPNTEAFF
J gene: TRBJ1-4; clone size: few; D gene: NA; V gene: TRBV7-2; CDR3 DNA: TGTGCCAGCAGCTTAGTGGTGGGTGACAATGAAAAACTGTTTTTT; CDR3 protein: CASSLVVGDNEKLFF
J gene: TRBJ1-6; clone size: NA; D gene: NA; V gene: TRBV19; CDR3 DNA: TGTGCCAGTGGACCGAGGAGCTCCAATTCACCCCTCCACTTT; CDR3 protein: CASGPRSSNSPLHF
J gene: TRBJ1-1; clone size: NA; D gene: NA; V gene: TRBV5-1; CDR3 DNA: TGCGCCAGCAGCTTGGCCGGAAGGGGTTGGGACACTGAAGCTTTCTTT; CDR3 protein: CASSLAGRGWDTEAFF
J gene: TRBJ1-2; clone size: few; D gene: TRBD1; V gene: TRBV20-1; CDR3 DNA: TGCAGTGCTAGATATGGGCTGGTGGGACAGGATTTTTTTGGCTACACCTTC; CDR3 protein: CSARYGLVGQDFFGYTF
J gene: TRBJ1-5; clone size: many; D gene: NA; V gene: TRBV18; CDR3 DNA: TGTGCCAGCTCACCTTCACAGGTTAGCAATCAGCCCCAGCATTTT; CDR3 protein: CASSPSQVSNQPQHF
J gene: TRBJ2-3; clone size: few; D gene: TRBD1; V gene: TRBV7-8; CDR3 DNA: TGTGCCAGCAGCCCGAATATGGACAGGGGGAGCACAGATACGCAGTATTTT; CDR3 protein: CASSPNMDRGSTDTQYF
J gene: TRBJ2-3; clone size: NA; D gene: TRBD1; V gene: TRBV24-1; CDR3 DNA: TGTGCCACCAGTGACCACAGGGGGCTTGCAGATACGCAGTATTTT; CDR3 protein: CATSDHRGLADTQYF
J gene: TRBJ1-1; clone size: NA; D gene: NA; V gene: TRBV4-3; CDR3 DNA: TGCGCCAGCAGCCAGGCCGCCGGGTACACAGGGAACTCTGAAGCTTTCTTT; CDR3 protein: CASSQAAGYTGNSEAFF
J gene: TRBJ2-3; clone size: NA; D gene: TRBD2; V gene: TRBV7-2; CDR3 DNA: TGTGCCAGCAGCTTAGACCCCACTAGCGGGGGCCTCCACACAGATACGCAGTATTTT; CDR3 protein: CASSLDPTSGGLHTDTQYF
J gene: TRBJ1-1; clone size: many; D gene: TRBD1; V gene: TRBV7-8; CDR3 DNA: TGTGCCAGCAGCGATCCTTCCGGGACAGGCGGTAGTATTCAAGCTTTCTTT; CDR3 protein: CASSDPSGTGGSIQAFF
J gene: TRBJ2-3; clone size: NA; D gene: NA; V gene: TRBV11-1; CDR3 DNA: TGTGCCAGCATCCCCAGGGGACGGACAGATACGCAGTATTTT; CDR3 protein: CASIPRGRTDTQYF
J gene: TRBJ2-7; clone size: NA; D gene: NA; V gene: TRBV3-1; CDR3 DNA: TGTGCCAGCAGCCAAGATTCGGACGAGCAGTACTTC; CDR3 protein: CASSQDSDEQYF
J gene: TRBJ1-4; clone size: few; D gene: NA; V gene: TRBV5-1; CDR3 DNA: TGCGCCAGCAGCTTGGAGTCGGTTAATGAAAAACTGTTTTTT; CDR3 protein: CASSLESVNEKLFF
J gene: TRBJ2-2; clone size: NA; D gene: TRBD1; V gene: TRBV5-1; CDR3 DNA: TGCGCCAGCAGCGAGGGACAGGGTATTTGGTATACCGGGGAGCTGTTTTTT; CDR3 protein: CASSEGQGIWYTGELFF
J gene: TRBJ2-3; clone size: few; D gene: NA; V gene: TRBV12-3/TRBV12-4; CDR3 DNA: TGTGCCAGCAGTTTAGCGCTGAGGGCTGCAGATACGCAGTATTTT; CDR3 protein: CASSLALRAADTQYF
J gene: TRBJ2-7; clone size: NA; D gene: TRBD1; V gene: TRBV12-3/TRBV12-4; CDR3 DNA: TGTGCCAGCAGTTTCGACAGGGGGCCGATCTACGAGCAGTACTTC; CDR3 protein: CASSFDRGPIYEQYF
J gene: TRBJ2-2; clone size: NA; D gene: TRBD2; V gene: TRBV7-9; CDR3 DNA: TGTGCCAGCAGCTTTGCGGGGGGAGTCACCGGGGAGCTGTTTTTT; CDR3 protein: CASSFAGGVTGELFF
J gene: TRBJ1-5; clone size: few; D gene: NA; V gene: TRBV2; CDR3 DNA: TGTGCCAGCAGTCCCCAGTTAACAAGCAATCAGCCCCAGCATTTT; CDR3 protein: CASSPQLTSNQPQHF
J gene: TRBJ2-3; clone size: NA; D gene: TRBD2; V gene: TRBV3-1; CDR3 DNA: TGTGCCAGCAGCCCCCTCCGGCTAGCGGGGACAGATACGCAGTATTTT; CDR3 protein: CASSPLRLAGTDTQYF
J gene: TRBJ2-2; clone size: many; D gene: NA; V gene: TRBV3-1; CDR3 DNA: TGTGCCAGCAGTTACTTGGGCGGGGCCGCGGGCACCGGGGAGCTGTTTTTT; CDR3 protein: CASSYLGGAAGTGELFF
J gene: TRBJ2-3; clone size: NA; D gene: TRBD2; V gene: TRBV4-1; CDR3 DNA: TGCGCCAGCAGCCTCCATCTGGGGGGGGACGATACGCAGTATTTT; CDR3 protein: CASSLHLGGDDTQYF
J gene: TRBJ2-7; clone size: few; D gene: TRBD1; V gene: TRBV12-3/TRBV12-4; CDR3 DNA: TGTGCCAGCAGCCCGAGACGGACAGGGCGTGAGCAGTACTTC; CDR3 protein: CASSPRRTGREQYF
J gene: TRBJ2-5; clone size: NA; D gene: NA; V gene: TRBV7-9; CDR3 DNA: TGTGCCAGCAGCTTAGAGGGTATGAGAGGCGAGACCCAGTACTTC; CDR3 protein: CASSLEGMRGETQYF
J gene: TRBJ2-5; clone size: NA; D gene: NA; V gene: TRBV11-2; CDR3 DNA: TGTGCCAGCAGCTTCGTAGTACCGACCGACACTGAAGGGTCCCAGTACTTC; CDR3 protein: CASSFVVPTDTEGSQYF
J gene: TRBJ2-1; clone size: few; D gene: TRBD1; V gene: TRBV7-2; CDR3 DNA: TGTGCCAGCAGCTTAGGACCCCCCGCGACAGGGGCGGACGATGAGCAGTTCTTC; CDR3 protein: CASSLGPPATGADDEQFF
J gene: TRBJ2-2; clone size: few; D gene: NA; V gene: TRBV12-3/TRBV12-4; CDR3 DNA: TGTGCCAGCAGTTTTCAGTCGGCCGGGGAGCTGTTTTTT; CDR3 protein: CASSFQSAGELFF
J gene: TRBJ2-1; clone size: few; D gene: TRBD2; V gene: TRBV20-1; CDR3 DNA: TGCAGTGCTCGCCAAAGTAGCGGGGATGAGCAGTTCTTC; CDR3 protein: CSARQSSGDEQFF
J gene: TRBJ2-3; clone size: NA; D gene: NA; V gene: TRBV7-3; CDR3 DNA: TGTGCCAGCAGCTTATGGGGGCGCCGTTTGTCAGATACGCAGTATTTT; CDR3 protein: CASSLWGRRLSDTQYF
J gene: TRBJ2-7; clone size: NA; D gene: NA; V gene: TRBV20-1; CDR3 DNA: TGCAGTGCGCCCCTCTGGGAGACAGCAGCCTACGAGCAGTACTTC; CDR3 protein: CSAPLWETAAYEQYF
J gene: TRBJ1-5; clone size: few; D gene: NA; V gene: TRBV10-3; CDR3 DNA: TGTGCCATCAGCGTTGAGGAGGGGTTTCAGCCCCAGCATTTT; CDR3 protein: CAISVEEGFQPQHF
J gene: TRBJ2-3; clone size: few; D gene: TRBD1; V gene: TRBV7-2; CDR3 DNA: TGTGCCAGCAGCAGGGGGCGCTCGCCAGATACGCAGTATTTT; CDR3 protein: CASSRGRSPDTQYF
J gene: TRBJ2-5; clone size: NA; D gene: NA; V gene: TRBV4-3; CDR3 DNA: TGCGCCAGCAGCCAAGACTTGATGGTGGAGACCCAGTACTTC; CDR3 protein: CASSQDLMVETQYF
J gene: TRBJ2-5; clone size: NA; D gene: NA; V gene: TRBV25-1; CDR3 DNA: TGTGCCAGCAGTGAGGAGGAGGGGCATCAAGAGACCCAGTACTTC; CDR3 protein: CASSEEEGHQETQYF
J gene: TRBJ2-2; clone size: once; D gene: TRBD2; V gene: TRBV6-5; CDR3 DNA: TGTGCCAGCAGTGCCCAACTAGCGGGGGTGGACACCGGGGAGCTGTTTTTT; CDR3 protein: CASSAQLAGVDTGELFF
J gene: TRBJ2-1; clone size: few; D gene: NA; V gene: TRBV9; CDR3 DNA: TGTGCCAGCAGCGTAGGGCCCGAGGGGACTCCACCGTACAATGAGCAGTTCTTC; CDR3 protein: CASSVGPEGTPPYNEQFF
J gene: TRBJ1-6; clone size: NA; D gene: TRBD1; V gene: TRBV5-4; CDR3 DNA: TGTGCCAGCAGCCGGGCACAGGGGGATTCACCCCTCCACTTT; CDR3 protein: CASSRAQGDSPLHF
J gene: TRBJ1-5; clone size: NA; D gene: TRBD1; V gene: TRBV6-2/TRBV6-3; CDR3 DNA: TGTGCCAGCAGTTTCGCAGACAGGGGGCGGAATCAGCCCCAGCATTTT; CDR3 protein: CASSFADRGRNQPQHF
J gene: TRBJ1-5; clone size: NA; D gene: NA; V gene: TRBV4-3; CDR3 DNA: TGCGCCAGCAGACAGGGAATGGAATGGAATCAGCCCCAGCATTTT; CDR3 protein: CASRQGMEWNQPQHF
J gene: TRBJ2-2; clone size: NA; D gene: NA; V gene: TRBV10-3; CDR3 DNA: TGTGCCATCAGCATGAACACCGGGGAGCTGTTTTTT; CDR3 protein: CAISMNTGELFF
J gene: TRBJ2-7; clone size: NA; D gene: TRBD1; V gene: TRBV12-3/TRBV12-4; CDR3 DNA: TGTGCCAGCAGTCCGACAGGGTTTGGCTACGAGCAGTACTTC; CDR3 protein: CASSPTGFGYEQYF
J gene: TRBJ1-2; clone size: many; D gene: NA; V gene: TRBV11-2; CDR3 DNA: TGTGCCAGCACCCCAGGGTACTATGGCTACACCTTC; CDR3 protein: CASTPGYYGYTF
J gene: TRBJ2-5; clone size: NA; D gene: NA; V gene: TRBV21-1; CDR3 DNA: TGTGCCAGCAGCAAATCCCTAGCGGGGGCAAACCAAGAGACCCAGTACTTC; CDR3 protein: CASSKSLAGANQETQYF
J gene: TRBJ1-3; clone size: few; D gene: NA; V gene: TRBV19; CDR3 DNA: TGTGCCAGTAGCCACTTCCTGAGCTCTGGAAACACCATATATTTT; CDR3 protein: CASSHFLSSGNTIYF
J gene: TRBJ1-3; clone size: NA; D gene: TRBD1; V gene: TRBV4-3; CDR3 DNA: TGCGCCAGCAGCCAAGAAATCCCCGGGACAGGGCTCCCTGGAAACACCATATATTTT; CDR3 protein: CASSQEIPGTGLPGNTIYF
J gene: TRBJ1-2; clone size: NA; D gene: NA; V gene: TRBV5-5; CDR3 DNA: TGTGCCAGCCATAGGTCCGGGGGGCCGGGGTTTGGCTACACCTTC; CDR3 protein: CASHRSGGPGFGYTF